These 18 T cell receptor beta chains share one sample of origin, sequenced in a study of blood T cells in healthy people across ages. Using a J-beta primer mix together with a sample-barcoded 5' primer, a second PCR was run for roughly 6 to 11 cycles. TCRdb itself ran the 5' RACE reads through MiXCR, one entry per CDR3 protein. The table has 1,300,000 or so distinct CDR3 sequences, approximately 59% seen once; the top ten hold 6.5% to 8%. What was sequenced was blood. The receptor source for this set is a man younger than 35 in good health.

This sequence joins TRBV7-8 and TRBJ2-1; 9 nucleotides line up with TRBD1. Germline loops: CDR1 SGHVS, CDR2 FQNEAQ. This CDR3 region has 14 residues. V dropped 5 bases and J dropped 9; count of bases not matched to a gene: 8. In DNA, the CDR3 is TGTGCCAGCAGCCCCGGGACAGGGAAAGCTGAGCAGTTCTTC. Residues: CASSPGTGKAEQFF.

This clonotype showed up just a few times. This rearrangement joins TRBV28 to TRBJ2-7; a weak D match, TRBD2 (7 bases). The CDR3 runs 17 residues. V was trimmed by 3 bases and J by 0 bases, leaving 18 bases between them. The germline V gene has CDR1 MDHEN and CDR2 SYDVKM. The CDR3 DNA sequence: TGTGCCAGCAGTTTCCCCCTTCAGAGGGGGGGCTCCTACGAGCAGTACTTC. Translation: CASSFPLQRGGSYEQYF.

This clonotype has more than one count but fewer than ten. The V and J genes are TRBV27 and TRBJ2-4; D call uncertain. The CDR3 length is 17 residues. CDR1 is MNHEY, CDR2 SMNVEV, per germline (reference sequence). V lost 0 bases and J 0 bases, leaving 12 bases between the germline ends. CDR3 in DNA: TGTGCCAGCAGTTTATCTGCCGGAGACCTAGCCAAAAACATTCAGTACTTC. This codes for CASSLSAGDLAKNIQYF.

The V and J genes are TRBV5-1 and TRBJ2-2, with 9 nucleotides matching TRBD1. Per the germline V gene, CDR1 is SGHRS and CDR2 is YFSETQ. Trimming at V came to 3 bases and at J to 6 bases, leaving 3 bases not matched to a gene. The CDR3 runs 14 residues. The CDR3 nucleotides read TGCGCCAGCAGCTGGGACAGGGAGCCCGGGGAGCTGTTTTTT. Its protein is CASSWDREPGELFF.

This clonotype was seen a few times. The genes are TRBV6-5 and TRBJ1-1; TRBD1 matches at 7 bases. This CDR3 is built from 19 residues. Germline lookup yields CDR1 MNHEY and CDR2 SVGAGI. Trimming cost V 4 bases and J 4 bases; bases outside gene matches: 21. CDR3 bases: TGTGCCAGCAGTTCGCACGGACCTAAGGGAAGGGGGCGCGGCACTGAAGCTTTCTTT. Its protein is CASSSHGPKGRGRGTEAFF.

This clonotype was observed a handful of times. CDR3 sequence: CASSQESSAYSYEQYF. CDR3 sequence (DNA): TGCGCCAGCAGCCAAGAAAGCAGCGCCTACTCCTACGAGCAGTACTTC. The chain combines TRBV4-1 with TRBJ2-7; D remains ambiguous. This CDR3 contains 16 residues. V lost 0 bases and J 0 bases, leaving 12 bases between the germline ends. Germline V gene data show CDR1 as MGHRA and CDR2 as YSYEKL.

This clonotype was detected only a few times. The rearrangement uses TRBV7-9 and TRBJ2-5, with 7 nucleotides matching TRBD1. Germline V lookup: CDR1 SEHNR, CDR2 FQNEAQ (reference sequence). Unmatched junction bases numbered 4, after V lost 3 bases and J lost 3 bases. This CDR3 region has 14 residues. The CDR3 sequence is CASSFGTVKETQYF. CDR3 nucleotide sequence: TGTGCCAGCAGCTTCGGGACAGTTAAAGAGACCCAGTACTTC. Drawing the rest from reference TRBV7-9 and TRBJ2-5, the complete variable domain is DTGVSQNPRHKITKRGQNVTFRCDPISEHNRLYWYRQTLGQGPEFLTYFQNEAQLEKSRLLSDRFSAERPKGSFSTLEIQRTEQGDSAMYLCASSFGTVKETQYFGPGTRLLVL.

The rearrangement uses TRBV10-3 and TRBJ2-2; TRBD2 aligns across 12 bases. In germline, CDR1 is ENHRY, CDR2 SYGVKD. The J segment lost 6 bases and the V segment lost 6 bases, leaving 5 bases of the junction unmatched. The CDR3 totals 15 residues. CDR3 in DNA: TGTGCCATCAGCCGACTAGCGGGAGCGTCCGGGGAGCTGTTTTTT. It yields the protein CAISRLAGASGELFF.

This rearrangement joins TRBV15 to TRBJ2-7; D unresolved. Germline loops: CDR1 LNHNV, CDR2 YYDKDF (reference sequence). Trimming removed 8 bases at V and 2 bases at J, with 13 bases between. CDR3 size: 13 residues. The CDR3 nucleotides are TGTGCCACCGAAGACTTCCTTACCTACGAGCAGTACTTC. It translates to CATEDFLTYEQYF.

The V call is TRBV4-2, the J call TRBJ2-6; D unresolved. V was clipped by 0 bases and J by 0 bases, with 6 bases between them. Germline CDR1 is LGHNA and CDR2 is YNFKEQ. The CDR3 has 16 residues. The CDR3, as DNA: TGTGCCAGCAGCCAAGATTTCTACTCTGGGGCCAACGTCCTGACTTTC. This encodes CASSQDFYSGANVLTF.

CDR3 sequence: CSVEPRQHRETQYF. CDR3 nucleotides: TGCAGCGTTGAACCCCGACAGCACCGGGAGACCCAGTACTTC. V usage is TRBV29-1 and J usage is TRBJ2-5; TRBD1 is a possible D gene (5 bases). Germline assignment: CDR1 SQVTM and CDR2 ANQGSEA. This CDR3 is built from 14 residues. V was shortened by 2 bases and J by 5 bases, with 15 bases between the two germline ends.

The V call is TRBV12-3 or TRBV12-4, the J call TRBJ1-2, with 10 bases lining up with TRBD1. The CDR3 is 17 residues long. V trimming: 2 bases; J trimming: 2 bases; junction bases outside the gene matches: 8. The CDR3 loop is CASSLCIWTGGNYGYTF. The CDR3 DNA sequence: TGTGCCAGCAGTTTATGTATTTGGACAGGGGGGAACTATGGCTACACCTTC.

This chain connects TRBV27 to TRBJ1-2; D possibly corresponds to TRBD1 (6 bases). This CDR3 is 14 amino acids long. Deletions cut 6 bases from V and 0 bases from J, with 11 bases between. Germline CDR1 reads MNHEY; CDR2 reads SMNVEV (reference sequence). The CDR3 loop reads CASSLQGPNYGYTF. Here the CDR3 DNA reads TGTGCCAGCAGCCTCCAGGGGCCTAACTATGGCTACACCTTC.

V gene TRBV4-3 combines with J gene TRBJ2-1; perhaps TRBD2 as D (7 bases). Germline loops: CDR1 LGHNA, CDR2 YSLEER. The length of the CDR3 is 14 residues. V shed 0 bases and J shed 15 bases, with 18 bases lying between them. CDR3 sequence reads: CASSQEGRWGGLFF. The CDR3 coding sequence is TGCGCCAGCAGCCAAGAAGGTCGGTGGGGGGGCCTGTTCTTC.

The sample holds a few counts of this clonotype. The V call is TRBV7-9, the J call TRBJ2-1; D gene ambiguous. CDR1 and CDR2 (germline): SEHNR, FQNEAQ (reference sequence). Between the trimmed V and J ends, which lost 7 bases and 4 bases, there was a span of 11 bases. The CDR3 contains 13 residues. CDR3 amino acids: CASTSGVYNEQFF. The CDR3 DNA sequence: TGTGCCAGCACCTCTGGGGTATACAATGAGCAGTTCTTC.

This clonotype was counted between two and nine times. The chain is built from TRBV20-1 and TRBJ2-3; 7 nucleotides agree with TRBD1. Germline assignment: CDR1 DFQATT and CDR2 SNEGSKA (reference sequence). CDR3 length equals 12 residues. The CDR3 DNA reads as TGCACCCTAACAGGGGACACAGATACGCAGTATTTT. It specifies CTLTGDTDTQYF.

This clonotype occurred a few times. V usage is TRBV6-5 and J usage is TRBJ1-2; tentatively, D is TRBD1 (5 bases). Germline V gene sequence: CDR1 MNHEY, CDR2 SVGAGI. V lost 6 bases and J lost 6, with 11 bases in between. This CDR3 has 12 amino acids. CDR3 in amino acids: CASRTTDNGYTF. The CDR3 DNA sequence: TGTGCCAGCAGAACGACAGACAATGGCTACACCTTC.

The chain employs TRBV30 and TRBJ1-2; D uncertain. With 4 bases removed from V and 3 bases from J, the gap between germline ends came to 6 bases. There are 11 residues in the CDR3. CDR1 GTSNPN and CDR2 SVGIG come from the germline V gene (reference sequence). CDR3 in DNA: TGTGCCTGGATAAATTACTATGGCTACACCTTC. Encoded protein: CAWINYYGYTF.